This paragraph covers one TCR beta chain sequence. The data belong to a study of PD-L1 blockade in urothelial cancer. The CDR3 totals 16 residues. Trimming left V 3 bases short and J 3 bases short, with 17 bases between. Germline values: CDR1 SGDLS, CDR2 YYNGEE. Each PCR contained spiked-in synthetic TCR analog templates. Method: immunoSEQ multiplex PCR; TCRdb's copy keeps in-frame clones and lacks some. The sample records about 38,000 clones, around four fifths being singletons. As for time point: pretreatment peripheral blood. The TCR originated in a man older than 75 with urothelial cancer. V usage is TRBV9 and J usage is TRBJ2-3, with a possible D match to TRBD2 (6 bases). The sequences come from PBMCs, collected around atezolizumab (anti-PD-L1) treatment. CDR3 residues: CASSGPAGLITDTQYF. The CDR3 DNA reads as TGTGCCAGCAGCGGCCCTGCGGGGCTCATAACAGATACGCAGTATTTT. The variable domain in full, completed from reference TRBV9 and TRBJ2-3, reads DSGVTQTPKHLITATGQRVTLRCSPRSGDLSVYWYQQSLDQGLQFLIQYYNGEERAKGNILERFSAQQFPDLHSELNLSSLELGDSALYFCASSGPAGLITDTQYFGPGTRLTVL.